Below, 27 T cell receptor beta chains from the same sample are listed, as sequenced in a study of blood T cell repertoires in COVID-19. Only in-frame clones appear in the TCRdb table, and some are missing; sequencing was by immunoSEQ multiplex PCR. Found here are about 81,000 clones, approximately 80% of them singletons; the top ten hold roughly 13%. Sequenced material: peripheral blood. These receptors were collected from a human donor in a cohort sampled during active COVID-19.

CDR3 amino acids: CASSLRGGGGDEQYF. For the CDR3, the DNA is TGTGCCAGCAGCTTAAGGGGCGGGGGAGGTGACGAGCAGTACTTC. The chain is built from TRBV7-3 and TRBJ2-7, with 7 bases identical to TRBD2. The junction had 8 bases not matched to a gene; V was cut back by 1 base and J by 5 bases. There are 15 residues in the CDR3. Germline CDR1 SGHTA, CDR2 FQGTGA. Drawing the rest from reference TRBV7-3 and TRBJ2-7, the complete variable domain is GAGVSQTPSNKVTEKGKYVELRCDPISGHTALYWYRQSLGQGPEFLIYFQGTGAADDSGLPNDRFFAVRPEGSVSTLKIQRTERGDSAVYLCASSLRGGGGDEQYFGPGTRLTVT.

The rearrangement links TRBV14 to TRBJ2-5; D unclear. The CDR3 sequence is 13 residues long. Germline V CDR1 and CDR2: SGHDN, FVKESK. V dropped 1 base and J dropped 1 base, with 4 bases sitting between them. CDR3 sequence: CASSQVRQETQYF. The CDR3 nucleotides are TGTGCCAGCAGCCAAGTGCGCCAAGAGACCCAGTACTTC.

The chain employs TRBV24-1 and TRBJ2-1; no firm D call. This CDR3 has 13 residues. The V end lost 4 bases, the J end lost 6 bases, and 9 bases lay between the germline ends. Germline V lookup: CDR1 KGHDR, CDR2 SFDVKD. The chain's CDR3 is CATSDAGSNEQFF. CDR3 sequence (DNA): TGTGCCACCAGTGACGCTGGTAGCAATGAGCAGTTCTTC.

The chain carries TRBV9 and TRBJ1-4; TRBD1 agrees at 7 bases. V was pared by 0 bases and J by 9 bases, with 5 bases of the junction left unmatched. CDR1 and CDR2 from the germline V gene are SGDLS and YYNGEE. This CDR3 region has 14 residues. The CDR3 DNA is TGTGCCAGCAGCGTAGGACAGGGCCGGCAAAAACTGTTTTTT. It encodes CASSVGQGRQKLFF.

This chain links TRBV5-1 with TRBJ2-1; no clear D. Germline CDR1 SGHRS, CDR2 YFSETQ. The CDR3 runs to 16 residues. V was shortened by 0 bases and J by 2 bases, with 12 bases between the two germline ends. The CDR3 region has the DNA TGCGCCAGCAGCTTGGGAGGCACCCCAACCTACAATGAGCAGTTCTTC. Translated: CASSLGGTPTYNEQFF.

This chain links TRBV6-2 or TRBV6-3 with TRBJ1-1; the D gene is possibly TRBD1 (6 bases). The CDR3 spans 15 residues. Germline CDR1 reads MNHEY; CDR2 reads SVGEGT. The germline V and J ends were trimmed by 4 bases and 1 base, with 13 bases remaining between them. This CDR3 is CASSWGTSRNTEAFF. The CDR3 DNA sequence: TGTGCCAGCAGTTGGGGGACAAGCAGGAACACTGAAGCTTTCTTT.

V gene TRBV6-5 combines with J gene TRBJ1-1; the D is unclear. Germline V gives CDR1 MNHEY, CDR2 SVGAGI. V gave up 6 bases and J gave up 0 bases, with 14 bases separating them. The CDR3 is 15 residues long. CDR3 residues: CASRKLEGMNTEAFF. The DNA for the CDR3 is TGTGCCAGCAGAAAATTGGAGGGAATGAACACTGAAGCTTTCTTT.

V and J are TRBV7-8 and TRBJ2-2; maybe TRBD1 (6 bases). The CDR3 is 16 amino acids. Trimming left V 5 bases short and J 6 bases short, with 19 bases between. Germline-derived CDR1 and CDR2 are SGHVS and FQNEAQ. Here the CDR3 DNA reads TGTGCCAGCAGCCTACACCGGGACACCCATCCCGGGGAGCTGTTTTTT. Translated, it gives CASSLHRDTHPGELFF.

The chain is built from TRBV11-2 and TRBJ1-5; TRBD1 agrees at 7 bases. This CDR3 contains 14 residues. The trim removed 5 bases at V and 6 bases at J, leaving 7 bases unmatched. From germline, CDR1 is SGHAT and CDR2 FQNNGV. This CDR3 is CASSVTGEGQPQHF. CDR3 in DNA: TGTGCCAGCAGCGTAACAGGGGAAGGTCAGCCCCAGCATTTT.

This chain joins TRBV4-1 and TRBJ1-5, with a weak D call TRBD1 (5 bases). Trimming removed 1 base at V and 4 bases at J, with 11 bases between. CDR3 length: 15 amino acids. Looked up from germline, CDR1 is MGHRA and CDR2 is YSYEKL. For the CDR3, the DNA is TGCGCCAGCAGCCAAGTATCACAGGTTAATCAGCCCCAGCATTTT. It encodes CASSQVSQVNQPQHF.

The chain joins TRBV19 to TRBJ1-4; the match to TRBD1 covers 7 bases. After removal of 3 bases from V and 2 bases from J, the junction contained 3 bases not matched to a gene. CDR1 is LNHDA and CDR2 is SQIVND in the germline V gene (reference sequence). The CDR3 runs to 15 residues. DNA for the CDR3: TGTGCCAGTAGTATGAACAGGGGTACTAATGAAAAACTGTTTTTT. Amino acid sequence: CASSMNRGTNEKLFF. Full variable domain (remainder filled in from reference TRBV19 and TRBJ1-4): DGGITQSPKYLFRKEGQNVTLSCEQNLNHDAMYWYRQDPGQGLRLIYYSQIVNDFQKGDIAEGYSVSREKKESFPLTVTSAQKNPTAFYLCASSMNRGTNEKLFFGSGTQLSVL.

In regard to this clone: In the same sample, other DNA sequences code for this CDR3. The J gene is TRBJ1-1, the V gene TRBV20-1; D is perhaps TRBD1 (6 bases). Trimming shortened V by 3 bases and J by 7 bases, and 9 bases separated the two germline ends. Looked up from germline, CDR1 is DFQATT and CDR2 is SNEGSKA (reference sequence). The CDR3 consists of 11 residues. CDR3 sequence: CSASSGHEAFF. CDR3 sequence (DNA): TGCAGTGCTAGTTCGGGACATGAAGCTTTCTTT.

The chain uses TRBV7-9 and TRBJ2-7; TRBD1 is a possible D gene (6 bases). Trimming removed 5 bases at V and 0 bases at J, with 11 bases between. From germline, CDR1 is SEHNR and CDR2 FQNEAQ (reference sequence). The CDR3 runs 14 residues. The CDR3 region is CASSPDRNSYEQYF. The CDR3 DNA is TGTGCCAGCAGCCCCGACAGGAACTCCTACGAGCAGTACTTC.

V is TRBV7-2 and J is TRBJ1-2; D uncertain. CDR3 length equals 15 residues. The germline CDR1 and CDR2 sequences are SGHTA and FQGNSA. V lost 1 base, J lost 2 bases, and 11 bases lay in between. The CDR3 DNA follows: TGTGCCAGCAGCTTAGGTGACATGCGAAACTATGGCTACACCTTC. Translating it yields CASSLGDMRNYGYTF.

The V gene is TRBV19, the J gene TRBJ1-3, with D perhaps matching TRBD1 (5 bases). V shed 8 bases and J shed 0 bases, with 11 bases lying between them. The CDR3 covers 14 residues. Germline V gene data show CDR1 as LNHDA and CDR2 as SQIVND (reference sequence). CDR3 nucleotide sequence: TGTGCCAGTGGTCGGGGGAGCTCTGGAAACACCATATATTTT. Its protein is CASGRGSSGNTIYF.

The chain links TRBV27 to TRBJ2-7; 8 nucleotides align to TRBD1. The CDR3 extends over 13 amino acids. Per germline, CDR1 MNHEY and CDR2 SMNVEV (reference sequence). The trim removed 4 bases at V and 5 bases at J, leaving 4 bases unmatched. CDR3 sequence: CASSYGQGNEQYF. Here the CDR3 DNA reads TGTGCCAGCAGTTATGGACAGGGAAACGAGCAGTACTTC.

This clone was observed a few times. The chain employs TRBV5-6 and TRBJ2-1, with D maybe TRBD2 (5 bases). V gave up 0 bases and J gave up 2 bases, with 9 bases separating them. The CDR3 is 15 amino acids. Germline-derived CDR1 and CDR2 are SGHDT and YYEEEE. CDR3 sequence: CASSLARGTYNEQFF. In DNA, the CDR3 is TGTGCCAGCAGCTTGGCCCGAGGGACCTACAATGAGCAGTTCTTC.

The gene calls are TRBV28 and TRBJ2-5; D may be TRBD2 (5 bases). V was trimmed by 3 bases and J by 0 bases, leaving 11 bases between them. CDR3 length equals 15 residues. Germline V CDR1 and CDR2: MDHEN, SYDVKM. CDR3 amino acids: CASSFQRGYQETQYF. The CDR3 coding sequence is TGTGCCAGCAGTTTCCAGCGAGGGTACCAAGAGACCCAGTACTTC.

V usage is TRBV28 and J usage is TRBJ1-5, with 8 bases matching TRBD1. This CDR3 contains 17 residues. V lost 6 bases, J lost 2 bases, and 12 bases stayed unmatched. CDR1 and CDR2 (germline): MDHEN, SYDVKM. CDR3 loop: CASRRTGYLSGNQPQHF. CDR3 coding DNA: TGTGCCAGCAGACGGACAGGGTATCTTTCGGGCAATCAGCCCCAGCATTTT. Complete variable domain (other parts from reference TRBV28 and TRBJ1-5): DVKVTQSSRYLVKRTGEKVFLECVQDMDHENMFWYRQDPGLGLRLIYFSYDVKMKEKGDIPEGYSVSREKKERFSLILESASTNQTSMYLCASRRTGYLSGNQPQHFGDGTRLSIL.

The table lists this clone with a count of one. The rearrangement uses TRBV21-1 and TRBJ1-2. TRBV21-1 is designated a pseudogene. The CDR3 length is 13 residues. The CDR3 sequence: CASSPRCLRGYTF. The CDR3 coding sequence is TGTGCCAGCAGCCCCCGGTGCCTCCGGGGCTACACCTTC.

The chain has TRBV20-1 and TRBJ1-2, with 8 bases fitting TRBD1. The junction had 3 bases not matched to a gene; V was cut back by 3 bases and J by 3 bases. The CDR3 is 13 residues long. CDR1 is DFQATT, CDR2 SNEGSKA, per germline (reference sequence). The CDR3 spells CSASDRGDYGYTF. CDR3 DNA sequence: TGCAGTGCTAGTGACAGGGGCGACTATGGCTACACCTTC.

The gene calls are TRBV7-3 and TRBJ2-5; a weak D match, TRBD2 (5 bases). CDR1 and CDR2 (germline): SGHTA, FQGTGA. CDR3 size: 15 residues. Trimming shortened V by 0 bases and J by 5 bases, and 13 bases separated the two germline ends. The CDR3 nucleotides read TGTGCCAGCAGCTTAACCACGGAGGTGTGGGAGACCCAGTACTTC. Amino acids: CASSLTTEVWETQYF. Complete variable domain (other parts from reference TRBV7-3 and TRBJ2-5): GAGVSQTPSNKVTEKGKYVELRCDPISGHTALYWYRQSLGQGPEFLIYFQGTGAADDSGLPNDRFFAVRPEGSVSTLKIQRTERGDSAVYLCASSLTTEVWETQYFGPGTRLLVL.

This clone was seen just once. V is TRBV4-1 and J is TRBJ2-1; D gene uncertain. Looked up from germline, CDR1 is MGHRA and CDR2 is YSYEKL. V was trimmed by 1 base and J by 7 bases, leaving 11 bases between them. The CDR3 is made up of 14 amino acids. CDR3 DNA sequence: TGCGCCAGCAGCCAAGTGGTACAAGCGAATGAGCAGTTCTTC. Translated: CASSQVVQANEQFF.

The CDR3 DNA reads TGTGCCAGCAGTTTAACCGACGGAGCCTACACCTTC. It is translated as CASSLTDGAYTF. The genes are TRBV12-3 or TRBV12-4 and TRBJ1-2; D call uncertain. CDR3 length: 12 amino acids. Trimming took 2 bases from V and 10 from J, leaving 11 bases between them.

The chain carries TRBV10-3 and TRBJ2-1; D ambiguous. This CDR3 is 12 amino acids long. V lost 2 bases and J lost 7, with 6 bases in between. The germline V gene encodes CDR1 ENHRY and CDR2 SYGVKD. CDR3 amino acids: CAISETVNEQFF. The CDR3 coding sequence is TGTGCCATCAGTGAGACAGTTAATGAGCAGTTCTTC.

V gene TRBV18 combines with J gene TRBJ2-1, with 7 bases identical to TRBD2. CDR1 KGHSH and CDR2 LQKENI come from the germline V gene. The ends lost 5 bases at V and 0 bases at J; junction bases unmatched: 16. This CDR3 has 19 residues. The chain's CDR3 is CASSSTSRGTTSSYNEQFF. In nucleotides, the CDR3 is TGTGCCAGCTCATCGACCTCGCGGGGGACTACGAGCTCCTACAATGAGCAGTTCTTC.

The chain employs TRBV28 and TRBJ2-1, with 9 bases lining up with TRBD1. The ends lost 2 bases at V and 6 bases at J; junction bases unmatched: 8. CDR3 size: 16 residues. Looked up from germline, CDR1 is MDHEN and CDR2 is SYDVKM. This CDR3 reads CASSLLSGTGTNEQFF. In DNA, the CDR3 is TGTGCCAGCAGTTTACTCTCCGGGACAGGGACCAATGAGCAGTTCTTC.